This T cell receptor (beta chain) derives from a study of cytomegalovirus exposure and HLA in healthy donors. Study results and caveats: Later analysis suggested links between common viral pathogens and several top significant clusters.

V gave up 8 bases and J gave up 1 base, with 12 bases separating them. This CDR3 contains 14 residues. Per germline, CDR1 MNHNS and CDR2 SASEGT. Primers: 60 Vbeta forward and 13 Jbeta reverse. Libraries were prepared by immunoSEQ multiplex PCR; TCRdb keeps only in-frame clonotypes and omits some of them. Of 150,000 to 180,000 clones in the sample, 80% were seen once. As regards this clone: Its specificity is unknown.

The chain combines TRBV6-1 with TRBJ1-3; possibly TRBD1 for D (5 bases). The sequencing sample was made of PBMCs. The TCR comes from a man in his thirties or forties in good health and CMV-seropositive. CDR3 coding DNA: TGTGCCAGCCGGACGGGACTTTCTGGAAACACCATATATTTT. Protein: CASRTGLSGNTIYF.